This TCR beta chain was sequenced during a study of T cell responses to AZD1222 COVID-19 vaccine. This CDR3 comprises 16 residues. V was trimmed by 3 bases and J by 9 bases, leaving 18 bases between them. Per the germline V gene, CDR1 is MNHNS and CDR2 is SASEGT. The protocol was immunoSEQ multiplex PCR, while the TCRdb copy is restricted to in-frame clones and leaves out a portion. The sample shows 150,000 to 200,000 clones, about nine tenths of them seen only once. This rearrangement joins TRBV6-1 to TRBJ1-6; no firm D call. The material sequenced was peripheral blood, taken 28 days after the second AZD1222 dose. The origin of this receptor is an adult who received the AZD1222 COVID-19 vaccine. As DNA, the CDR3 is TGTGCCAGCAGTGAGGTCACCGCGGGGTCGGGTTCACCCCTCCACTTT. Translated: CASSEVTAGSGSPLHF.